The 9 T cell receptor beta chains listed next were all sequenced from one sample in a study of blood T cell repertoires in COVID-19. Sequencing was performed with immunoSEQ multiplex PCR; in TCRdb, only in-frame clones are kept and a portion is missing. The sample yields about 250,000 clones, around four fifths seen once. Sample: peripheral blood. These receptor sequences come from a man aged 35 to 55 with active or convalescent COVID-19.

The count of this clone is one. CDR3 coding DNA: TGTGCCGGTCGGGGGGTAGCTGACCTAAACACCGGGGAGCTGTTTTTT. Protein product: CAGRGVADLNTGELFF. This chain uses TRBV11-3 with TRBJ2-2, with 7 bases matching TRBD2. The V and J ends lost 11 bases and 2 bases, in that order; junction bases with no gene match: 14. Germline assignment: CDR1 SGHNT and CDR2 YENEEA. The CDR3 runs 16 residues.

The V gene is TRBV4-3, the J gene TRBJ1-1; D not resolved. This CDR3 is 14 amino acids long. CDR1 is LGHNA, CDR2 YSLEER, per germline. The V gene lost 0 bases and the J gene lost 5 bases, with 10 bases spanning the gap. In DNA form, the CDR3 reads TGCGCCAGCAGCCAAGAGCGGAGCGTTACTGAAGCTTTCTTT. This encodes CASSQERSVTEAFF.

For this clone: The junction shows a germline mismatch at one end, possibly a read error. The chain links TRBV19 to TRBJ2-7, with 7 bases that match TRBD2. The germline V gene encodes CDR1 LNHDA and CDR2 SQIVND (reference sequence). This CDR3 contains 14 residues. In nucleotides, the CDR3 is TGTGCCAGTAGTTTAGAGCGGGGACCCTACGAGCAGTACTTC. This sequence encodes CASSLERGPYEQYF.

The gene calls are TRBV6-5 and TRBJ1-5; D not resolved. Germline V CDR1 and CDR2: MNHEY, SVGAGI. Trimming pared 10 bases from V and 2 bases from J, leaving 18 bases between. The CDR3 length is 15 residues. The CDR3 reads CATSAGRQRNQPQHF. CDR3 coding DNA: TGTGCCACCTCGGCGGGGAGACAACGCAATCAGCCCCAGCATTTT.

This clone came up once. The chain carries TRBV19 and TRBJ2-5, with D perhaps TRBD2 (5 bases). V shed 3 bases and J shed 5 bases, with 10 bases lying between them. This CDR3 has 13 residues. Per germline, CDR1 LNHDA and CDR2 SQIVND (reference sequence). This CDR3 is CASSIGVRETQYF. The CDR3 nucleotides read TGTGCCAGTAGTATCGGGGTTAGGGAGACCCAGTACTTC.

The V and J genes are TRBV6-2 or TRBV6-3 and TRBJ1-6, with 10 nucleotides matching TRBD1. The V segment lost 0 bases and the J segment 8 bases; nucleotides outside the gene matches: 4. CDR3 size: 16 residues. Germline lookup yields CDR1 MNHEY and CDR2 SVGEGT. The CDR3 region has the DNA TGTGCCAGCAGTTACTCCGACAGGGGGCTTCATTCACCCCTCCACTTT. The encoded protein is CASSYSDRGLHSPLHF.

Only one count was recorded for this clone. CDR3 amino acids: CASSLEGTSGRVNEQFF. The CDR3 DNA follows: TGTGCCAGCAGCTTAGAAGGAACTAGCGGGAGAGTAAATGAGCAGTTCTTC. The chain is built from TRBV7-6 and TRBJ2-1, with TRBD2 identical over 11 bases. The V gene end was trimmed by 1 base and the J gene end by 7 bases; junction bases not matched to a gene: 9. Germline loops: CDR1 SGHVS, CDR2 FNYEAQ. The CDR3 sequence is 17 residues long.

The chain is built from TRBV3-1 (or the pseudogene TRBV3-2) and TRBJ1-2; D is uncertain. CDR3 length: 14 residues. V was clipped by 3 bases and J by 4 bases, with 12 bases between them. The germline CDR1 and CDR2 sequences are LGHDT and YNNKEL (reference sequence). CDR3 loop: CASSHKDGVYGYTF. For the CDR3, the DNA is TGTGCCAGCAGCCATAAAGACGGAGTCTATGGCTACACCTTC.

Of note for this clone: Its ends do not fully match the called genes, so a read error is possible. Other DNA sequences within the sample encode an identical CDR3. This rearrangement joins TRBV6-6 to TRBJ1-5; 8 bases align to TRBD1. The germline gives CDR1 MNHNY, CDR2 SVGAGI (reference sequence). This CDR3 is 14 amino acids long. CDR3 loop: CASSSTGDYQPQHF. The CDR3 coding sequence is TGTGCCAGCAGTTCGACAGGGGACTATCAGCCCCAACATTTT.